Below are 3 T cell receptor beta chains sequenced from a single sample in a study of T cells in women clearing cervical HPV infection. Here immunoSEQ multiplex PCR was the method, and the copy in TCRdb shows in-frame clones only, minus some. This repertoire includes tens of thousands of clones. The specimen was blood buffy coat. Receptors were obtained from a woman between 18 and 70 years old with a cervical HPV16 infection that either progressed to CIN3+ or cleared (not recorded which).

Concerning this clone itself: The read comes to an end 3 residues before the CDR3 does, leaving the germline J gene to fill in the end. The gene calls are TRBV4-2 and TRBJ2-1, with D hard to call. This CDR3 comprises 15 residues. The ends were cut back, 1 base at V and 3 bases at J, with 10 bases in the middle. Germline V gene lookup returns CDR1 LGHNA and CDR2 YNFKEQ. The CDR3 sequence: CASSQAQLHYNEQFF. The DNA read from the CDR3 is TGTGCCAGCAGCCAAGCTCAACTACACTACAATGAG.

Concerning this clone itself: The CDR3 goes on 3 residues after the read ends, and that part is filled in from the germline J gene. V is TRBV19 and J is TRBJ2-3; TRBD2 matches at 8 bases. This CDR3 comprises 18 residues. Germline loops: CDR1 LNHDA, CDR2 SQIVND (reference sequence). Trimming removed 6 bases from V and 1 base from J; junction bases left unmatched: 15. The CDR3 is CASSPPVLAGARTDTQYF. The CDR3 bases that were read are TGTGCCAGTAGCCCCCCCGTCCTAGCGGGTGCTCGCACAGATACG.

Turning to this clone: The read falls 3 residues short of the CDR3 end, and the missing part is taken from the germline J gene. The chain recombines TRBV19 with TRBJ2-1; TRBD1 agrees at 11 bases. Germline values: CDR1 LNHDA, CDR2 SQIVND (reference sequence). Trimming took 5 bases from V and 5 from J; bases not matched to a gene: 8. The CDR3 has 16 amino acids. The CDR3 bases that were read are TGTGCCAGTAGTCGCACCGGGACAGGGGGAAACAATGAG. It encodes CASSRTGTGGNNE. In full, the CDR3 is CASSRTGTGGNNEQFF.